Below, 10 T cell receptor beta chains from the same sample are listed, as sequenced in a study of blood T cell repertoires in COVID-19. Sequenced by immunoSEQ multiplex PCR; TCRdb stores in-frame clones only, minus some. The sample records about 87,000 clones, about 82% being singletons. Sequencing input: peripheral blood. The origin of the receptors is a human donor in a cohort sampled during active COVID-19.

The rearrangement links TRBV15 to TRBJ2-1; 10 bases fit TRBD2. CDR3 size: 16 residues. The germline CDR1 and CDR2 sequences are LNHNV and YYDKDF (reference sequence). V lost 0 bases, J lost 5 bases, and 4 bases stayed unmatched. The CDR3 is CATSREWTSGHNEQFF. The CDR3 DNA reads TGTGCCACCAGCAGAGAATGGACTAGCGGCCACAATGAGCAGTTCTTC.

A single count supports this clone. V and J are TRBV4-1 and TRBJ2-7, with D perhaps matching TRBD1 (6 bases). The CDR3 runs 16 residues. The germline V and J ends were trimmed by 3 bases and 0 bases, with 15 bases remaining between them. Germline loops: CDR1 MGHRA, CDR2 YSYEKL. Here the CDR3 DNA reads TGCGCCAGCAGCCAGGGGGCCGGGACACGCTCCTACGAGCAGTACTTC. Its protein is CASSQGAGTRSYEQYF.

This chain joins TRBV6-5 and TRBJ2-3, with 11 bases that match TRBD2. CDR3 length: 15 residues. From germline, CDR1 is MNHEY and CDR2 SVGAGI. The V segment lost 4 bases and the J segment 4 bases; nucleotides outside the gene matches: 4. The DNA of the CDR3 is TGTGCCAGCAGTTCTAGCGGGGGGCGATCAGATACGCAGTATTTT. Its translation: CASSSSGGRSDTQYF.

CDR3 amino acids: CASSPTPGTGGEQYF. CDR3 nucleotide sequence: TGTGCCAGCAGTCCGACCCCAGGGACAGGAGGGGAGCAGTACTTC. The V gene is TRBV27, the J gene TRBJ2-7, with 8 bases matching TRBD1. The CDR3 extends over 15 amino acids. Germline values: CDR1 MNHEY, CDR2 SMNVEV (reference sequence). The ends lost 5 bases at V and 7 bases at J; junction bases unmatched: 13.

This clone turned up a few times. CDR3 amino acids: CAIWTRTGPAGDGYTF. CDR3 DNA: TGTGCCATTTGGACAAGGACAGGGCCTGCTGGGGATGGCTACACCTTC. V is TRBV10-3 and J is TRBJ1-2; 8 nucleotides align to TRBD1. Germline values: CDR1 ENHRY, CDR2 SYGVKD. With 9 bases clipped from V and 6 bases from J, the junction kept 18 bases outside the gene matches. CDR3 size: 16 residues.

This chain links TRBV2 with TRBJ1-3, with 7 bases fitting TRBD1. Germline lookup yields CDR1 SNHLY and CDR2 FYNNEI. Trimming cost V 6 bases and J 1 base; bases outside gene matches: 0. The CDR3 has 13 residues. DNA of the CDR3: TGTGCCAGCAGGACAGGGTCTGGAAACACCATATATTTT. It codes for CASRTGSGNTIYF.

V and J are TRBV7-9 and TRBJ1-1; 9 bases agree with TRBD1. There are 16 residues in the CDR3. Germline lookup yields CDR1 SEHNR and CDR2 FQNEAQ (reference sequence). Trimming at V came to 2 bases and at J to 4 bases, leaving 8 bases not matched to a gene. This chain's CDR3 is CASSLLGQGQGTEAFF. DNA of the CDR3: TGTGCCAGCAGCTTACTCGGACAGGGGCAGGGCACTGAAGCTTTCTTT.

This rearrangement joins TRBV12-3 or TRBV12-4 to TRBJ1-5; D call uncertain. CDR3 length equals 12 residues. V was trimmed by 6 bases and J by 4 bases, leaving 7 bases between them. This chain's CDR3 is CASRRENQPQHF. CDR3 nucleotides: TGTGCCAGCAGAAGGGAGAATCAGCCCCAGCATTTT.

V gene TRBV7-2 combines with J gene TRBJ2-4; tentatively, D is TRBD1 (5 bases). Between the trimmed V and J ends, which lost 5 bases and 1 base, there was a span of 18 bases. The germline V gene has CDR1 SGHTA and CDR2 FQGNSA. This CDR3 has 17 amino acids. CDR3: CASSDIYRGLAKNIQYF. The CDR3 DNA follows: TGTGCCAGCAGCGACATCTATAGGGGCCTGGCCAAAAACATTCAGTACTTC.

The chain uses TRBV6-5 and TRBJ2-5; 7 bases line up with TRBD1. The length of the CDR3 is 14 residues. V trimming: 7 bases; J trimming: 0 bases; junction bases outside the gene matches: 5. The germline CDR1 and CDR2 sequences are MNHEY and SVGAGI. CDR3 DNA: TGTGCCAGCAACACACAGGGGTACCAAGAGACCCAGTACTTC. It encodes CASNTQGYQETQYF.